This is a list of T cell receptor beta chains from one sample in a study of cytomegalovirus exposure and HLA in healthy donors. Using immunoSEQ multiplex PCR, the repertoire was profiled, and TCRdb retains in-frame clones only, with some absent. This table holds 160,000 or so clones, 60% to 80% found once. The sample was PBMCs. These receptors originate from a man between 25 and 39 years old in good health and CMV-seropositive. Both conserved end residues are part of each CDR3. A D gene is named only where the DNA matches it firmly. The listing skips clone size in some rows; elsewhere it reads once, few, many or a size class.

d_call: TRBD1; j_call: TRBJ2-7; clone_size: .; v_call: TRBV5-6; cdr3_nt: TGTGCCAGCAGCGTACAGGGGCTGGTTGTGCGGGAGCAGTACTTC; cdr3_aa: CASSVQGLVVREQYF
d_call: TRBD2; j_call: TRBJ2-1; clone_size: .; v_call: TRBV6-5; cdr3_nt: TGTGCCAGCAGCAAGACTAGCGGGGGGAACAATGAGCAGTTCTTC; cdr3_aa: CASSKTSGGNNEQFF
d_call: .; j_call: TRBJ2-1; clone_size: once; v_call: TRBV28; cdr3_nt: TGTGCCAGCAGTTTCGGGTTCAATGAGCAGTTCTTC; cdr3_aa: CASSFGFNEQFF
d_call: .; j_call: TRBJ1-4; clone_size: .; v_call: TRBV4-3; cdr3_nt: TGCGCCAGCAGCCAAGATTGGGGGGGCTTTAATGAAAAACTGTTTTTT; cdr3_aa: CASSQDWGGFNEKLFF
d_call: .; j_call: TRBJ2-5; clone_size: .; v_call: TRBV9; cdr3_nt: TGTGCCAGCAGCGGAGGGGGCTGGGGGGCGGGAGAGACCCAGTACTTC; cdr3_aa: CASSGGGWGAGETQYF
d_call: .; j_call: TRBJ2-7; clone_size: .; v_call: TRBV28; cdr3_nt: TGTGCCAGCTCGACTCAGGGTGCCCACGAGCAGTACTTC; cdr3_aa: CASSTQGAHEQYF
d_call: .; j_call: TRBJ1-1; clone_size: few; v_call: TRBV28; cdr3_nt: TGTGCCAGCAGTTCCGAGGGGGTCACTGAAGCTTTCTTT; cdr3_aa: CASSSEGVTEAFF
d_call: .; j_call: TRBJ2-5; clone_size: .; v_call: TRBV9; cdr3_nt: TGTGCCAGCAGCGTATGGGGGGGCGGGGAGACCCAGTACTTC; cdr3_aa: CASSVWGGGETQYF
d_call: TRBD2; j_call: TRBJ2-2; clone_size: .; v_call: TRBV7-8; cdr3_nt: TGTGCCAGCAGCTCCTCGGGAGGGGCGCGGAACACCGGGGAGCTGTTTTTT; cdr3_aa: CASSSSGGARNTGELFF
d_call: TRBD1; j_call: TRBJ1-2; clone_size: .; v_call: TRBV10-3; cdr3_nt: TGTGCCATCAGTGATCGGGACAGGGAGTATGGCTACACCTTC; cdr3_aa: CAISDRDREYGYTF
d_call: TRBD1; j_call: TRBJ2-1; clone_size: .; v_call: TRBV5-1; cdr3_nt: TGCGCCAGCAGCTTGGGGGGACAGCTTGTAGAGCAGTTCTTC; cdr3_aa: CASSLGGQLVEQFF
d_call: TRBD2; j_call: TRBJ2-3; clone_size: .; v_call: TRBV10-3; cdr3_nt: TGTGCCATCAGTGCCCTAGCGGAGCCAGATACGCAGTATTTT; cdr3_aa: CAISALAEPDTQYF
d_call: .; j_call: TRBJ1-5; clone_size: once; v_call: TRBV27; cdr3_nt: TGTGCCAGCAGTTTCAACCGGGGACAGCCCCAGCATTTT; cdr3_aa: CASSFNRGQPQHF
d_call: .; j_call: TRBJ1-4; clone_size: .; v_call: TRBV4-1; cdr3_nt: TGCGCCAGCAGCCAAGGGATCGGGGAAAAACTGTTTTTT; cdr3_aa: CASSQGIGEKLFF
d_call: TRBD1; j_call: TRBJ1-6; clone_size: .; v_call: TRBV6-1; cdr3_nt: TGTGCCAGCAGTGAAATGGGACAGGGGTACTCACCCCTCCACTTT; cdr3_aa: CASSEMGQGYSPLHF
d_call: TRBD1; j_call: TRBJ2-7; clone_size: .; v_call: TRBV29-1; cdr3_nt: TGCAGCGGAGCTGAGGGACAGCTCGAGCAGTACTTC; cdr3_aa: CSGAEGQLEQYF
d_call: TRBD1; j_call: TRBJ2-2; clone_size: .; v_call: TRBV5-6; cdr3_nt: TGTGCCAGCAGCTGGCGCCACCCGACAGGGGACACCGGGGAGCTGTTTTTT; cdr3_aa: CASSWRHPTGDTGELFF
d_call: TRBD2; j_call: TRBJ2-7; clone_size: .; v_call: TRBV19; cdr3_nt: TGTGCCAGCGAAATATGGACTAGCGGGGGAAGAGAGCAGTACTTC; cdr3_aa: CASEIWTSGGREQYF